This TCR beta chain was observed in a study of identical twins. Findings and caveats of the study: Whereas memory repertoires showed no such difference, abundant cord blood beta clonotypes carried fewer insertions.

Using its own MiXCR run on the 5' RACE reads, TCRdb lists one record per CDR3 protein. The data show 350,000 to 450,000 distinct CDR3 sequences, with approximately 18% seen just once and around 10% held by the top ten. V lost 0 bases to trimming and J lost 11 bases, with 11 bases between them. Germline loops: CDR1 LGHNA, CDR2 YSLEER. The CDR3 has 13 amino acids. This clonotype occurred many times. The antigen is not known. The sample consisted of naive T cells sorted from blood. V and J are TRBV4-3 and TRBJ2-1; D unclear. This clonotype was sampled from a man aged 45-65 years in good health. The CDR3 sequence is CASSQDRLPQQFF. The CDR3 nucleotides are TGCGCCAGCAGCCAAGATCGACTCCCACAGCAGTTCTTC.